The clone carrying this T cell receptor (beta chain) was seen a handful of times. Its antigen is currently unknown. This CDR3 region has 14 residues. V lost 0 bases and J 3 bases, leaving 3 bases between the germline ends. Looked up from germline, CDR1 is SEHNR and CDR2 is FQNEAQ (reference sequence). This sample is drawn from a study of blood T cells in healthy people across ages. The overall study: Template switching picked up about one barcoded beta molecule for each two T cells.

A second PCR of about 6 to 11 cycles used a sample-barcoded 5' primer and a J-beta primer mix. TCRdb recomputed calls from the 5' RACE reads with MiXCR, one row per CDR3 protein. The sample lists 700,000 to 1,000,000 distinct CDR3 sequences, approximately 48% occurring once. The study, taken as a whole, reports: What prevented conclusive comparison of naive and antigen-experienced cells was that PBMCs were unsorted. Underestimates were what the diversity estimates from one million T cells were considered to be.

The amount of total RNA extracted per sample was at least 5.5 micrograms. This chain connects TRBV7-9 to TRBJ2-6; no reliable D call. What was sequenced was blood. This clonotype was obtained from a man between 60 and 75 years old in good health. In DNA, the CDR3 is TGTGCCAGCAGCTTAGCAGGTGGGGCCAACGTCCTGACTTTC. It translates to CASSLAGGANVLTF.